This TCR beta chain is from a study of cytomegalovirus exposure and HLA in healthy donors. Only a few counts were recorded for this clone. What it binds is unknown. The PCR ran on 60 Vbeta and 13 Jbeta primers. Authors' analysis steps: There were about 86 million unique TCR beta chains by a later count, and approximately 10 million of them were shared. The table came from immunoSEQ multiplex PCR; TCRdb's copy has only in-frame clones and leaves some out. That table is the source of V, J and clone size, and D and trimming were worked out from the DNA. The sample carries some 130,000 clones, roughly 9.8% recorded once. Study-level points and caveats: Cytomegalovirus-associated status was assigned to about 160 TCR beta chains. Of the V segments, some could not be distinguished, including TRBV6-2 and TRBV6-3, and were excluded.

CDR3 length equals 14 residues. Germline V CDR1 and CDR2: MDHEN, SYDVKM. Trimming at V came to 4 bases and at J to 8 bases, leaving 8 bases not matched to a gene. The clonotype was recovered from a man aged 50-59 years in good health and CMV-seronegative. Material: PBMCs. J is TRBJ2-4 and V is TRBV28, with TRBD1 matching 7 bases. The CDR3 is CASSSPTGMDIQYF. CDR3 nucleotide sequence: TGTGCCAGCAGTTCCCCGACAGGGATGGACATTCAGTACTTC.